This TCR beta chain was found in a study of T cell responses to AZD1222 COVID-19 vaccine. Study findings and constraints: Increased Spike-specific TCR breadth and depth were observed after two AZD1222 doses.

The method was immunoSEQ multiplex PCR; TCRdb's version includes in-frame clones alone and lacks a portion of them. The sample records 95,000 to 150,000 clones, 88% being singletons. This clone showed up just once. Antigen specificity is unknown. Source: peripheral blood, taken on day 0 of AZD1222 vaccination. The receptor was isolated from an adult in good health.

CDR3 loop: CASSLGQGLAYEQYF. The CDR3 DNA reads TGTGCCAGCAGCTTAGGCCAAGGACTAGCCTACGAGCAGTACTTC. V usage is TRBV13 and J usage is TRBJ2-7; 7 nucleotides match TRBD2. The CDR3 contains 15 residues. The junction had 4 bases not matched to a gene; V was cut back by 0 bases and J by 2 bases. The germline gives CDR1 PRHDT, CDR2 FYEKMQ (reference sequence).